This record concerns one T cell receptor (beta chain) sequence. V was shortened by 2 bases and J by 0 bases, with 9 bases between the two germline ends. The CDR3 loop spans 15 amino acids. Looked up from germline, CDR1 is SNHLY and CDR2 is FYNNEI. The entry originates in a study of T cell changes during pregnancy in multiple sclerosis. Here immunoSEQ multiplex PCR was the method, and the copy in TCRdb shows in-frame clones only, minus some. The data show tens of thousands of clones, with 92% seen just once and about 0.6% held by the top ten. The sequenced sample was CD4+ T cells from peripheral blood mononuclear cells, obtained after pregnancy. The chain carries TRBV2 and TRBJ2-3; a possible D gene is TRBD2 (5 bases). The receptor was derived from a female donor with multiple sclerosis, enrolled in a pregnancy study. The CDR3: CASSERLASTDTQYF. In DNA form, the CDR3 reads TGTGCCAGCAGTGAACGTCTAGCCAGCACAGATACGCAGTATTTT.